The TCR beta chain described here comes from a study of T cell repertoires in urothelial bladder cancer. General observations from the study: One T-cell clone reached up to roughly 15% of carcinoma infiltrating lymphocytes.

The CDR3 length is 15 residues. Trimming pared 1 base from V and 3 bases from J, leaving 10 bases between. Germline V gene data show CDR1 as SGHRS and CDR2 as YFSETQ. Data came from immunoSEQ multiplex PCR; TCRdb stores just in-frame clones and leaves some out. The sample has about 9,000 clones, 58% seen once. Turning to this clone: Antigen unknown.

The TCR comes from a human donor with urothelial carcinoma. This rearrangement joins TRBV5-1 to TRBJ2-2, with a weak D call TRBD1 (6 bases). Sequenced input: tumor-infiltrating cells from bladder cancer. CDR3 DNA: TGCGCCAGCAGCTTGTGGGACACTGACACCGGGGAGCTGTTTTTT. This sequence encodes CASSLWDTDTGELFF.